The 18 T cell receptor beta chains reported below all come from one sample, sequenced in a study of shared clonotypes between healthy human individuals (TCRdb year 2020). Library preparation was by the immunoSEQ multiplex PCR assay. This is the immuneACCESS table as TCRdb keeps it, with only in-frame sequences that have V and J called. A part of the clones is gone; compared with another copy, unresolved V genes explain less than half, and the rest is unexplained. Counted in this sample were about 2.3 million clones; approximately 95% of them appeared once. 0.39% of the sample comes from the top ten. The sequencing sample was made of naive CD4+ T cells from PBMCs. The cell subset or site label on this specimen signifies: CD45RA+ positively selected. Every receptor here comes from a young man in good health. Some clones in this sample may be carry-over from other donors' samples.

The DNA of the CDR3 is TGTGCCAGCAGTCGCCCGCGACAGGTCGGAGATCAGCCCCAGCATTTT. Residues: CASSRPRQVGDQPQHF. The chain is built from TRBV28 and TRBJ1-5, with TRBD1 as a possible D gene (6 bases). From germline, CDR1 is MDHEN and CDR2 SYDVKM. V gave up 5 bases and J gave up 5 bases, with 19 bases separating them. This CDR3 is built from 16 residues.

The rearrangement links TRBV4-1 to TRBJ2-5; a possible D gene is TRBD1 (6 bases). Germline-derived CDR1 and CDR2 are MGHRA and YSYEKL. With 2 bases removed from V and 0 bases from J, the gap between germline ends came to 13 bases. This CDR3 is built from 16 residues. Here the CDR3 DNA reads TGCGCCAGCAGCCAATTCTGGGGGCCCTACCAAGAGACCCAGTACTTC. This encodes CASSQFWGPYQETQYF.

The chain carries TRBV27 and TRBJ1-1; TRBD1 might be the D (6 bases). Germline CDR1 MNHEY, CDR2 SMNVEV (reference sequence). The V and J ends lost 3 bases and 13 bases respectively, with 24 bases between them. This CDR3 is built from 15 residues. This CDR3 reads CASSFSQGGNSGIFF. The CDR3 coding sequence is TGTGCCAGCAGTTTTTCACAGGGAGGGAATTCGGGGATTTTCTTT.

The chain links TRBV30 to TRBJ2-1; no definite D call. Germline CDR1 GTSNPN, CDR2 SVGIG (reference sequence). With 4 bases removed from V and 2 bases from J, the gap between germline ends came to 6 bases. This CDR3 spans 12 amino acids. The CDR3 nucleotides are TGTGCCTGGAATTGGGCCTACAATGAGCAGTTCTTC. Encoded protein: CAWNWAYNEQFF.

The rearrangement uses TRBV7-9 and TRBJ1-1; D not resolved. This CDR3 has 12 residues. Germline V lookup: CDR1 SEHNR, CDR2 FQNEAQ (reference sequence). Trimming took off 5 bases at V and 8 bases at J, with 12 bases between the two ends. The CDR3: CASSPPEGEAFF. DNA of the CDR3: TGTGCCAGCAGCCCGCCCGAGGGAGAAGCTTTCTTT.

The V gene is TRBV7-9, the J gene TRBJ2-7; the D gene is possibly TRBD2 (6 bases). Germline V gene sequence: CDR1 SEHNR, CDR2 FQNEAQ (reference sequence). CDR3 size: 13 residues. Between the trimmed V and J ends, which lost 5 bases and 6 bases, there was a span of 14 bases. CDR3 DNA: TGTGCCAGCAGCCCCCGTATGGGAGGCGAGCAGTACTTC. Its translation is CASSPRMGGEQYF.

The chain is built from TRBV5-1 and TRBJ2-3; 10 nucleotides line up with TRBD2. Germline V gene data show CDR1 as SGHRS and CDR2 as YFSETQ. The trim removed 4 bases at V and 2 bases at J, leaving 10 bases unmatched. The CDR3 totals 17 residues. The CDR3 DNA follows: TGCGCCAGCAGCATACTACTAGCGGGGCCCTCCACAGATACGCAGTATTTT. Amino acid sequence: CASSILLAGPSTDTQYF.

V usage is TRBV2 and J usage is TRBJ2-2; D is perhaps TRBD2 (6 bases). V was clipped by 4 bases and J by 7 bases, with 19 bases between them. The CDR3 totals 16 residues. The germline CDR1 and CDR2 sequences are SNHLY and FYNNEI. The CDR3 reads CASSVRSGEGHGELFF. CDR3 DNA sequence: TGTGCCAGCAGTGTGAGGTCGGGAGAAGGTCACGGGGAGCTGTTTTTT.

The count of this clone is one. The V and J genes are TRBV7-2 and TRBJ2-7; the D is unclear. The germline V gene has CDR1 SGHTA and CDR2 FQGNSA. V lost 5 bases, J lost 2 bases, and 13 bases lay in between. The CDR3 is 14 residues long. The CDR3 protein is CASSRETGTYEQYF. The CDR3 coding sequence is TGTGCCAGCAGCCGAGAGACTGGAACCTACGAGCAGTACTTC.

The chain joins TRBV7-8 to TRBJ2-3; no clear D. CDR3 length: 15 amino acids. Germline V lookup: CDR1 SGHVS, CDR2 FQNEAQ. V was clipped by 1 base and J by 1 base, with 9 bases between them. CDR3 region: CASSLEQIRTDTQYF. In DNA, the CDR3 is TGTGCCAGCAGCTTAGAACAGATCCGCACAGATACGCAGTATTTT. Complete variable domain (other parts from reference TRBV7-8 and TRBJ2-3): GAGVSQSPRYKVAKRGQDVALRCDPISGHVSLFWYQQALGQGPEFLTYFQNEAQLDKSGLPSDRFFAERPEGSVSTLKIQRTQQEDSAVYLCASSLEQIRTDTQYFGPGTRLTVL.

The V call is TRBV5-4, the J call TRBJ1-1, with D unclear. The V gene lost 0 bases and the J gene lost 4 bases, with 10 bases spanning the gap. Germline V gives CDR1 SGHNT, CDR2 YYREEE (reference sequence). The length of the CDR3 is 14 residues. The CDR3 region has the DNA TGTGCCAGCAGCTTGGAACAGCGGGGCACTGAAGCTTTCTTT. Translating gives CASSLEQRGTEAFF. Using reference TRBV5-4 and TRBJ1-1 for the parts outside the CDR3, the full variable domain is ETGVTQSPTHLIKTRGQQVTLRCSSQSGHNTVSWYQQALGQGPQFIFQYYREEENGRGNFPPRFSGLQFPNYSSELNVNALELDDSALYLCASSLEQRGTEAFFGQGTRLTVV.

CDR3 in DNA: TGTGCCAGCAGCTTGCAGAGGACAGCAAACTATGGCTACACCTTC. Translated: CASSLQRTANYGYTF. The chain combines TRBV7-2 with TRBJ1-2; TRBD1 might be the D (6 bases). CDR1 and CDR2 from the germline V gene are SGHTA and FQGNSA. The V end lost 3 bases, the J end lost 2 bases, and 13 bases lay between the germline ends. This CDR3 region has 15 residues.

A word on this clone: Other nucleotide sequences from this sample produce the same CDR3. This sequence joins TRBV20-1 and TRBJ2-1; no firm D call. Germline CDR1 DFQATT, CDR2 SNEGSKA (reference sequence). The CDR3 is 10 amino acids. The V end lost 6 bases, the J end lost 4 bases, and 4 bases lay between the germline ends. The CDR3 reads CSAEYNEQFF. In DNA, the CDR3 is TGCAGTGCAGAGTACAATGAGCAGTTCTTC.

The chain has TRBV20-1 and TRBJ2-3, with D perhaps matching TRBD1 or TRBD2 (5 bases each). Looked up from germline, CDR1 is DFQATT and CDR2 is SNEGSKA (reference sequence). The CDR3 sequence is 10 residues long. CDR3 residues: CRDSTDTQYF. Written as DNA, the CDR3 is TGCCGGGACAGCACAGATACGCAGTATTTT.

The CDR3 sequence is CASSLDHGGELFF. The CDR3 DNA reads as TGCGCCAGCAGCCTCGATCACGGCGGGGAGCTGTTTTTT. This chain joins TRBV4-1 and TRBJ2-2; D is ambiguous. In germline, CDR1 is MGHRA, CDR2 YSYEKL. Trimming took 4 bases from V and 7 from J, leaving 10 bases between them. The CDR3 sequence is 13 residues long.

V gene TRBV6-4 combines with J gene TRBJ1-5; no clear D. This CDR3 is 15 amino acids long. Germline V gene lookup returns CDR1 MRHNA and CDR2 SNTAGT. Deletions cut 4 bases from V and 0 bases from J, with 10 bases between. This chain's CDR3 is CASSALPGSNQPQHF. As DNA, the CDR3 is TGTGCCAGCAGTGCCCTCCCCGGTAGCAATCAGCCCCAGCATTTT.

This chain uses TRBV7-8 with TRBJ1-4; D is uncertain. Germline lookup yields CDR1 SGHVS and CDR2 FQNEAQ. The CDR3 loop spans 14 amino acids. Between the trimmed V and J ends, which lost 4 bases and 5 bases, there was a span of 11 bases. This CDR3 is CASSSARRNEKLFF. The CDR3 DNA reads TGTGCCAGCAGCTCCGCCCGGCGAAATGAAAAACTGTTTTTT.

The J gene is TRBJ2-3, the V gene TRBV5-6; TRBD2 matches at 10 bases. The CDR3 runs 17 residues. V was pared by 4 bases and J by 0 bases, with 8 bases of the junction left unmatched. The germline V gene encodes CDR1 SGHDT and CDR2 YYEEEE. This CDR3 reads CASSPLTSGASTDTQYF. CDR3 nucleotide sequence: TGTGCCAGCAGCCCACTAACTAGCGGGGCTAGCACAGATACGCAGTATTTT.